Included here is one T cell receptor beta chain sequence, with context. Germline CDR1 reads SGHNT; CDR2 reads YENEEA. CDR3 length equals 16 residues. With 1 base clipped from V and 5 bases from J, the junction kept 5 bases outside the gene matches. The data were taken from a study of blood T cell repertoires in COVID-19. On the study more broadly: Both acute and convalescent COVID-19 samples were obtained from the United States, Italy and Spain. PBMCs, B-cell-depleted T cells, or T cells provided the cDNA or gDNA that made up the material.

Original data processing: Quantification of nucleated cells was approximated via reference gene primer amplification. Measured with immunoSEQ multiplex PCR; TCRdb has only the in-frame clones, and not every one. The D gene and trimming were derived from the DNA, and the V and J assignments and clone size from that table. The sample lists about 75,000 clones; 79% were seen once. The TCR sequence derives from a woman over 75 with active or convalescent COVID-19. The J gene is TRBJ2-5, the V gene TRBV11-3, with TRBD2 matching 12 bases. The material sequenced was peripheral blood. The chain's CDR3 is CASSLGLAGEGETQYF. In DNA, the CDR3 is TGTGCCAGCAGCTTAGGACTAGCGGGAGAGGGGGAGACCCAGTACTTC.